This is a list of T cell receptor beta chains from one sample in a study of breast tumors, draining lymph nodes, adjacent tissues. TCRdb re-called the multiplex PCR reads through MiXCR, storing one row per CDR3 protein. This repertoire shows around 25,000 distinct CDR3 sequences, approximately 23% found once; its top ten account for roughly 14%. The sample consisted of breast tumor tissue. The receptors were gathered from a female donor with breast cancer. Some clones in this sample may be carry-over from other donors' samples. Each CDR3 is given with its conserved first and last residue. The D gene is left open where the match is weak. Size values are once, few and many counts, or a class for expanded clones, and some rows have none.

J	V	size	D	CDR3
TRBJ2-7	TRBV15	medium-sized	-	CATSRDGSPSLTGGEQYF
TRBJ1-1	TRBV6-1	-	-	CASSRKFATGWSTEAFF
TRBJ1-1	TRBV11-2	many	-	CASSLVDKNTEAFF
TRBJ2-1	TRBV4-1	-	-	CASGQDKGNPGVSAYEQFF
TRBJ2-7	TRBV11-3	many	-	CASSLGADYEQYF
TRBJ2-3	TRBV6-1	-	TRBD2	CASSGMGTSSTDTQCF
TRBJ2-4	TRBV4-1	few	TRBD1	CASSQDWDSKNIQYF
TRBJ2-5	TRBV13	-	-	CASSLVGPRSETQYF
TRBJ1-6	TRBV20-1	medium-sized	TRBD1	CSARDPGTARNSPLHF
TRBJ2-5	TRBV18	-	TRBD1	CASSPRNGQGETQSF
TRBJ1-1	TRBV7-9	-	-	CASSPGVMGTEAFF
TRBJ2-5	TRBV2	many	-	CASCLQGHAQETQYF
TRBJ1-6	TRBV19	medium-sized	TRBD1	CASSITGGSPLHF
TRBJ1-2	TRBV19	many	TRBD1	CASSITGTGEGYTF
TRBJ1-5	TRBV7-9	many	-	CASSPTGPAEPQHF
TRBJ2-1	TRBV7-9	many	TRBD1	CASSLVQGDEQFF
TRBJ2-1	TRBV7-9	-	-	CASSLVGTNEQFF
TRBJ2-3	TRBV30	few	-	CAWTHSEVVGNTQYF
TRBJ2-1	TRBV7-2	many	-	CASSSRTGNEQFF
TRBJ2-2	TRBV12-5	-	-	CASGFGGNPNTGELFF